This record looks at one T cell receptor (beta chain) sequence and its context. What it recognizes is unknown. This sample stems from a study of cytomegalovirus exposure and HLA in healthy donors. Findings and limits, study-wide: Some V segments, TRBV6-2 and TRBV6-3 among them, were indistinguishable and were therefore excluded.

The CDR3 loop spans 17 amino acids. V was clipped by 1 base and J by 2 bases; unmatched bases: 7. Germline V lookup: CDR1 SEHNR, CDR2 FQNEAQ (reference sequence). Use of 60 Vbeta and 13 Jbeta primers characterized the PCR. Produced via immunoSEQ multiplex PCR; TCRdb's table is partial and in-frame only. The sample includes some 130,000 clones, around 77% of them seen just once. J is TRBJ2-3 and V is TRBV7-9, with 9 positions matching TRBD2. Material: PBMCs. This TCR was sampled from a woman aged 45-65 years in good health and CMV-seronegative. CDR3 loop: CASSLGLTSGDTDTQYF. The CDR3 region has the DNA TGTGCCAGCAGCTTAGGGTTGACTAGCGGAGACACAGATACGCAGTATTTT.